This TCR beta chain was identified during a study of cytomegalovirus exposure and HLA in healthy donors. Healthy bone marrow donors supplied every sample. This clone was counted between two and nine times. 60 Vbeta and 13 Jbeta primers were used in PCR. Sequenced by immunoSEQ multiplex PCR; TCRdb stores in-frame clones only, minus some. The sample lists some 120,000 clones; 75% to 85% were seen once. The material sequenced was PBMCs. The receptor comes from a man aged 35-49 years in good health and CMV-seronegative.

Written as DNA, the CDR3 is TGTGCCAGCGCCAGAGCGGGACAGGGGGCAGATACGCAGTATTTT. Encoded protein: CASARAGQGADTQYF. The gene calls are TRBV28 and TRBJ2-3, with 11 bases fitting TRBD1. The CDR3 sequence is 15 residues long. Germline CDR1 MDHEN, CDR2 SYDVKM. V dropped 8 bases and J dropped 4; count of bases not matched to a gene: 8.